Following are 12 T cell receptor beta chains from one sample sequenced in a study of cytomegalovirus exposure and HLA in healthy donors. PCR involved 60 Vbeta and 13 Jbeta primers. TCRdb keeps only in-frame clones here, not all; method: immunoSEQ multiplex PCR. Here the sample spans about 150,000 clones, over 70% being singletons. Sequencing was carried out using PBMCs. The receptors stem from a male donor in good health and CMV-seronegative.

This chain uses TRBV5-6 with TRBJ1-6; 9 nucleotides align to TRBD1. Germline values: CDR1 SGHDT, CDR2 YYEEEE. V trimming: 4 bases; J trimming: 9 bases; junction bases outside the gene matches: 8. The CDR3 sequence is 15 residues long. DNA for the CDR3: TGTGCCAGCAGCCGCCGGGGACAGGGTGTTTCACCCCTCCACTTT. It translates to CASSRRGQGVSPLHF.

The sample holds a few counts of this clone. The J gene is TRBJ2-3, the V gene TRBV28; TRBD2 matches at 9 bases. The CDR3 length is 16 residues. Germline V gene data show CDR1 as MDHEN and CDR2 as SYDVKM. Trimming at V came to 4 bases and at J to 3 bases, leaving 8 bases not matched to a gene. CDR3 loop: CASSSPATSGTDTQYF. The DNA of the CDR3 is TGTGCCAGCAGTTCTCCGGCGACTAGCGGTACAGATACGCAGTATTTT. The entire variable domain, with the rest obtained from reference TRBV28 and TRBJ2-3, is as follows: DVKVTQSSRYLVKRTGEKVFLECVQDMDHENMFWYRQDPGLGLRLIYFSYDVKMKEKGDIPEGYSVSREKKERFSLILESASTNQTSMYLCASSSPATSGTDTQYFGPGTRLTVL.

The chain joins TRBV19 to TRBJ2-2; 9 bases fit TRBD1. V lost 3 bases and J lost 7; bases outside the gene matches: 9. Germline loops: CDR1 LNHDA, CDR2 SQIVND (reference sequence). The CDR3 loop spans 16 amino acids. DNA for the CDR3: TGTGCCAGTAGTATGGAACAGGGGGCTTATGGCGGGGAGCTGTTTTTT. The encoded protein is CASSMEQGAYGGELFF.

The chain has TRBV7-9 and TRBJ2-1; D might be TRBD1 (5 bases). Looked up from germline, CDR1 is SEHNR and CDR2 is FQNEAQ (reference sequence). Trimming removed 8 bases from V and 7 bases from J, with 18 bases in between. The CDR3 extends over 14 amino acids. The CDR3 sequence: CASGHVITLNEQFF. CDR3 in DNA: TGTGCCAGCGGACATGTGATTACCTTGAATGAGCAGTTCTTC.

The CDR3 reads CASSASGQETQYF. CDR3 in DNA: TGTGCCAGCAGCGCTAGCGGGCAAGAGACCCAGTACTTC. The J gene is TRBJ2-5, the V gene TRBV9, with 8 bases aligning to TRBD2. Per the germline V gene, CDR1 is SGDLS and CDR2 is YYNGEE. The V and J ends lost 3 bases and 2 bases, in that order; junction bases with no gene match: 0. The CDR3 contains 13 residues. Together with reference TRBV9 and TRBJ2-5, the CDR3 gives the full variable domain: DSGVTQTPKHLITATGQRVTLRCSPRSGDLSVYWYQQSLDQGLQFLIQYYNGEERAKGNILERFSAQQFPDLHSELNLSSLELGDSALYFCASSASGQETQYFGPGTRLLVL.

CDR3 protein: CASSLDAVGQFF. The CDR3 DNA reads TGTGCCAGCAGTTTAGATGCGGTTGGGCAGTTCTTC. The chain combines TRBV28 with TRBJ2-1; unclear D gene. This CDR3 is built from 12 residues. The germline V gene encodes CDR1 MDHEN and CDR2 SYDVKM. V lost 2 bases, J lost 12 bases, and 11 bases lay in between.

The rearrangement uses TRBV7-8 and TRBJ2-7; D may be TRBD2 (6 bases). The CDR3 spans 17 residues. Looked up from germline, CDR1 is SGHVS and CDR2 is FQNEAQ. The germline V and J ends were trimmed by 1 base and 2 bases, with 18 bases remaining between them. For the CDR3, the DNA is TGTGCCAGCAGCTTAGTGGGGATGGGCGGGGAAACCTACGAGCAGTACTTC. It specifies CASSLVGMGGETYEQYF.

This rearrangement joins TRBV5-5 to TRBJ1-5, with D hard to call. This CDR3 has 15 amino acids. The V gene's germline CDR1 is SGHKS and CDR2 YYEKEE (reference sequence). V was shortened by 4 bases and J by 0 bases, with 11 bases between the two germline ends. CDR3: CASSAEMYSNQPQHF. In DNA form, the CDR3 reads TGTGCCAGCAGCGCCGAGATGTATAGCAATCAGCCCCAGCATTTT.

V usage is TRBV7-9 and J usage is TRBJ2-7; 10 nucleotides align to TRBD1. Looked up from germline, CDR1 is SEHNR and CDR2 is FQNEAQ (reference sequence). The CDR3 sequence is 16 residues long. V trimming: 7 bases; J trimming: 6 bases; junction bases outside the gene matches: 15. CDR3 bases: TGTGCCAGCACTCGGGAAGATCTAGACAGGGGGCGCGAGCAGTACTTC. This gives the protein CASTREDLDRGREQYF.

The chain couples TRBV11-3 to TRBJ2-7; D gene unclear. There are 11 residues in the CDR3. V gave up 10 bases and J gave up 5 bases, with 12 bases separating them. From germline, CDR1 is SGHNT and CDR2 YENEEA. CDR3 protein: CATLPGDEQYF. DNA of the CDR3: TGTGCCACTCTCCCGGGTGACGAGCAGTACTTC.

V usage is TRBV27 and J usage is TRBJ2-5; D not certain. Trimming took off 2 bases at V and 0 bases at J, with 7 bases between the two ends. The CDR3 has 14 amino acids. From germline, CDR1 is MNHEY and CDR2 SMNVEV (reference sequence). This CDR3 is CASSLSRYQETQYF. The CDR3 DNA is TGTGCCAGCAGTTTAAGCAGGTACCAAGAGACCCAGTACTTC.

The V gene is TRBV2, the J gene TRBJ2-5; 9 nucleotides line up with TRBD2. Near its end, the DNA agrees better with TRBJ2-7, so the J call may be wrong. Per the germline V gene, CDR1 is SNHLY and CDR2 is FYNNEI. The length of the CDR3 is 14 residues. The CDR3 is CASRDRLAAYEQYF. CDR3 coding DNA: TGTGCCAGCAGGGACCGACTAGCGGCCTACGAGCAGTACTTC.